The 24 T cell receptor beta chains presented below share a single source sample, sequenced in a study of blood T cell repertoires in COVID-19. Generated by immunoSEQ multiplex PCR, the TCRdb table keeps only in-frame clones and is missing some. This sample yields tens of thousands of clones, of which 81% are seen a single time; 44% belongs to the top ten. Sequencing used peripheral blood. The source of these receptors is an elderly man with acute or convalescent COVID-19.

The CDR3 protein is CAISGGHSFDPEAFF. The CDR3 DNA reads as TGTGCCATCAGTGGAGGACACTCATTCGACCCTGAAGCTTTCTTT. V is TRBV10-3 and J is TRBJ1-1; a possible D gene is TRBD1 (5 bases). Germline V gives CDR1 ENHRY, CDR2 SYGVKD. V lost 4 bases and J lost 6, with 18 bases in between. The CDR3 is made up of 15 amino acids.

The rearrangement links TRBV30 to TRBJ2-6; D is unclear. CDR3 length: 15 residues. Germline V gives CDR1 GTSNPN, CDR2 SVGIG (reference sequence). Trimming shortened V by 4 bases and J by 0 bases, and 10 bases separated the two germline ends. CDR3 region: CAWTQTSSGANVLTF. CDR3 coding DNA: TGTGCCTGGACCCAAACTTCCTCTGGGGCCAACGTCCTGACTTTC. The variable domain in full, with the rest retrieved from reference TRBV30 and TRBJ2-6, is SQTIHQWPATLVQPVGSPLSLECTVEGTSNPNLYWYRQAAGRGLQLLFYSVGIGQISSEVPQNLSASRPQDRQFILSSKKLLLSDSGFYLCAWTQTSSGANVLTFGAGSRLTVL.

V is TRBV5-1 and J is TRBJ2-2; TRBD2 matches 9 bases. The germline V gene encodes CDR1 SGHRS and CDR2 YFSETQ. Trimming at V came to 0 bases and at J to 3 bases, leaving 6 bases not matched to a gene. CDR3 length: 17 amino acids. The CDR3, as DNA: TGCGCCAGCAGCTTGGTTGCCCGACTAGCGGACACCGGGGAGCTGTTTTTT. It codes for CASSLVARLADTGELFF.

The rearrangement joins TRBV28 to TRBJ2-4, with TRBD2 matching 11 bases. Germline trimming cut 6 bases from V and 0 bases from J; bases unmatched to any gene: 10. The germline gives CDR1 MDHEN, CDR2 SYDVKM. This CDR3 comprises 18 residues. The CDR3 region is CASRMGLADPRAKNIQYF. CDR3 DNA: TGTGCCAGCAGGATGGGACTAGCGGACCCGAGAGCCAAAAACATTCAGTACTTC.

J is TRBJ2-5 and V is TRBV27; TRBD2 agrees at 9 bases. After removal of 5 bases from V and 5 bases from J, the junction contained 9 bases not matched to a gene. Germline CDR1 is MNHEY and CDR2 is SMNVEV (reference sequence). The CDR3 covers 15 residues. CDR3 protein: CASSPGVAGVETQYF. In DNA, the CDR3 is TGTGCCAGCAGTCCTGGAGTAGCGGGAGTGGAGACCCAGTACTTC.

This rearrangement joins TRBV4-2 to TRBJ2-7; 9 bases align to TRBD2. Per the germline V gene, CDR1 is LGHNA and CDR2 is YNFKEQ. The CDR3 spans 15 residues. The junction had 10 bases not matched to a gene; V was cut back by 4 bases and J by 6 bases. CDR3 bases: TGTGCCAGCAGCCTTCGGGGGGTAGCGGGAGTCGAGCAGTACTTC. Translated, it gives CASSLRGVAGVEQYF.

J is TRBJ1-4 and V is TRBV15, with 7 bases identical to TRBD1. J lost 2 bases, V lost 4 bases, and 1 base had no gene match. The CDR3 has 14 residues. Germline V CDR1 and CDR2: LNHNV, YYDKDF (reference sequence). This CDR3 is CATSKGGTNEKLFF. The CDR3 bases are TGTGCCACCAGCAAAGGGGGCACTAATGAAAAACTGTTTTTT.

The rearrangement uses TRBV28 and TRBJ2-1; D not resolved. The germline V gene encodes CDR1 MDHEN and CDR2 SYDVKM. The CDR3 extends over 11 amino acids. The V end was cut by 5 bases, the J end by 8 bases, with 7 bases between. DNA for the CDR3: TGTGCCAGCAGTACCGAGTATGAGCAGTTCTTC. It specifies CASSTEYEQFF.

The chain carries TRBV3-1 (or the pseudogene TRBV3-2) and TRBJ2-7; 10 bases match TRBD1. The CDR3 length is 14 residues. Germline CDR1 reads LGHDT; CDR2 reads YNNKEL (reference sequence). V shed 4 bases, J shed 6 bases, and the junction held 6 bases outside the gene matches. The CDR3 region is CASSPGQGVSEQYF. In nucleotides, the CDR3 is TGTGCCAGCAGCCCCGGACAGGGGGTGAGCGAGCAGTACTTC.

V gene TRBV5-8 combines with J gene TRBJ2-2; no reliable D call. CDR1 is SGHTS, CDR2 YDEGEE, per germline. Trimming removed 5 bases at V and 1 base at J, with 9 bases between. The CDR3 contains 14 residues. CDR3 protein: CASRWSMNTGELFF. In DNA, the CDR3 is TGTGCCAGCAGATGGAGTATGAACACCGGGGAGCTGTTTTTT.

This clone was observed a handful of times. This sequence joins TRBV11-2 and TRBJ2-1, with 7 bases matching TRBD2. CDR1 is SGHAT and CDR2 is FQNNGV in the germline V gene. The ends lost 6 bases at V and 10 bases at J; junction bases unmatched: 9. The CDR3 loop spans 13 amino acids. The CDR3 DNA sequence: TGTGCCAGCAGGACTGGACTAGTCGAGGAGCAGTTCTTC. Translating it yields CASRTGLVEEQFF.

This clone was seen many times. The CDR3, as DNA: TGTGCCAGCAGTGACAGGGGAAATCCTGGAAACACCATATATTTT. It yields the protein CASSDRGNPGNTIYF. The chain links TRBV27 to TRBJ1-3; 8 positions agree with TRBD1. This CDR3 comprises 15 residues. J lost 2 bases, V lost 5 bases, and 5 bases had no gene match. The germline gives CDR1 MNHEY, CDR2 SMNVEV (reference sequence).

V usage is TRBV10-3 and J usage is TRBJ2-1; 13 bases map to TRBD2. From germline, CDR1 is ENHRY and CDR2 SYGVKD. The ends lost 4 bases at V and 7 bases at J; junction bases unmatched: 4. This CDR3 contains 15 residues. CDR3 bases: TGTGCCATCAGTGGCGGACTAGCGGGGGCTAATGAGCAGTTCTTC. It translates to CAISGGLAGANEQFF.

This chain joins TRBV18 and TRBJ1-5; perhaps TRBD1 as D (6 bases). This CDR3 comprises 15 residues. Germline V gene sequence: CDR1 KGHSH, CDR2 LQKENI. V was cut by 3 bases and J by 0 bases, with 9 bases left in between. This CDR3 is CASSPRTVSNQPQHF. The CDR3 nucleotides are TGTGCCAGCTCACCCAGGACAGTTAGCAATCAGCCCCAGCATTTT.

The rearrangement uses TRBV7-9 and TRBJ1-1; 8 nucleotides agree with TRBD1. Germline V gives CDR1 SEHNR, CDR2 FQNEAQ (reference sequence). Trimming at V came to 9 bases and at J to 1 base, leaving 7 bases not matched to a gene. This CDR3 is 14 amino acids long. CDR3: CASLRTGRNTEAFF. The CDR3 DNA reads TGTGCCAGTCTTAGGACAGGGAGGAACACTGAAGCTTTCTTT. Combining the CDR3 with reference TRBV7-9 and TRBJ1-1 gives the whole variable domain DTGVSQNPRHKITKRGQNVTFRCDPISEHNRLYWYRQTLGQGPEFLTYFQNEAQLEKSRLLSDRFSAERPKGSFSTLEIQRTEQGDSAMYLCASLRTGRNTEAFFGQGTRLTVV.

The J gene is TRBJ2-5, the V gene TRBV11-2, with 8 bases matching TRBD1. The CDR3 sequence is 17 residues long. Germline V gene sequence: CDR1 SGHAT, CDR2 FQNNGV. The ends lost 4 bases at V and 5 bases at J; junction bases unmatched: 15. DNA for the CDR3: TGTGCCAGCAGCTCGAGGCAGGGGGCGATAGACAGGGAGACCCAGTACTTC. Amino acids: CASSSRQGAIDRETQYF.

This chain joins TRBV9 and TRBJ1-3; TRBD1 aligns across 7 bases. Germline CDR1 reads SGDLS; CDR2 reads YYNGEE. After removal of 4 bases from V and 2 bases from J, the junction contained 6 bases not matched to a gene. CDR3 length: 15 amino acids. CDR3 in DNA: TGTGCCAGCAGCCCTCAGGGGGTCACTGGAAACACCATATATTTT. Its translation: CASSPQGVTGNTIYF.

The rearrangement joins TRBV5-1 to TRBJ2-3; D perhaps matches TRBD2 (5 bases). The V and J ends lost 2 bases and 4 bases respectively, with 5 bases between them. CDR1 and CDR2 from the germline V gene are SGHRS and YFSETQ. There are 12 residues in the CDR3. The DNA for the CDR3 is TGCGCCAGCAGCTTCGGGGCAGATACGCAGTATTTT. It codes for CASSFGADTQYF.

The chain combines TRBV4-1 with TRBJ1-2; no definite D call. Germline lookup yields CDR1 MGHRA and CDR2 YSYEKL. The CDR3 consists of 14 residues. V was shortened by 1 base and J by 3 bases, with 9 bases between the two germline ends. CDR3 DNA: TGCGCCAGCAGCCAAGGAGCCTCCTACTATGGCTACACCTTC. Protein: CASSQGASYYGYTF.

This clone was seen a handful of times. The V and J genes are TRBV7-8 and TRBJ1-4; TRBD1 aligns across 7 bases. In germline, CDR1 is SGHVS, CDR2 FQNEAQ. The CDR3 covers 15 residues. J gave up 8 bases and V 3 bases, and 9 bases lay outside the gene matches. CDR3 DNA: TGTGCCAGCAGCTTCCCCCAGGGGGATGAGGAAAAACTGTTTTTT. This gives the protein CASSFPQGDEEKLFF.

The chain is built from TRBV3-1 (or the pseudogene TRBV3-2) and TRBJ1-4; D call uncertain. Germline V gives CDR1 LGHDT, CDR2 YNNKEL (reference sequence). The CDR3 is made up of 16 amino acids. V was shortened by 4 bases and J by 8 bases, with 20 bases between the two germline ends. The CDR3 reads CASSRNTRAGGEKLFF. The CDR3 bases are TGTGCCAGCAGCCGAAACACGAGGGCGGGTGGAGAAAAACTGTTTTTT.

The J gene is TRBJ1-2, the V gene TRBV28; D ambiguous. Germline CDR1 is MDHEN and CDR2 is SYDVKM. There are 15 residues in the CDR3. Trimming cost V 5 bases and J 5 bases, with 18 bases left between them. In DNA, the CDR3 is TGTGCCAGCAGTAGCGCCACGGGGATCACTTATGGCTACACCTTC. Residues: CASSSATGITYGYTF.

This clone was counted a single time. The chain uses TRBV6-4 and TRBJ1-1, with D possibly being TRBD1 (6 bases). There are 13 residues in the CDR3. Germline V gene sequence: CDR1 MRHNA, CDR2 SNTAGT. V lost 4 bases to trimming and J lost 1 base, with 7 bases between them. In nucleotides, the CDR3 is TGTGCCAGCAGTGCGGGACAGAACACTGAAGCTTTCTTT. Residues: CASSAGQNTEAFF.

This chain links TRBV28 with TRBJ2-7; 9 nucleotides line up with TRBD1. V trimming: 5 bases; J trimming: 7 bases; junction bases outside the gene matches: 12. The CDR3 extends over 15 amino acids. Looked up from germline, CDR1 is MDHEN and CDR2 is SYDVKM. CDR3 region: CASSVGTGPPAEQYF. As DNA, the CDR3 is TGTGCCAGCAGTGTGGGGACAGGGCCCCCAGCAGAGCAGTACTTC. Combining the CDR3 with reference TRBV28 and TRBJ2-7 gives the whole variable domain DVKVTQSSRYLVKRTGEKVFLECVQDMDHENMFWYRQDPGLGLRLIYFSYDVKMKEKGDIPEGYSVSREKKERFSLILESASTNQTSMYLCASSVGTGPPAEQYFGPGTRLTVT.